These 17 T cell receptor beta chains originate from one sample sequenced in a study of tumor-infiltrating lymphocytes in primary liver carcinoma. Co-extracted RNA and DNA came from roughly 21-30 mg of unsorted bulk tissue. Production of TCR beta cDNA used 400 to 600 ng total RNA together with a constant-region primer. Libraries covering TCR beta were generated through three nested multiplex PCR rounds (using a slightly modified ARM-PCR). The first two PCR rounds, roughly 9 cycles each, used TRBV1-TRBV30 forward primers and a C-beta reverse primer. TCRdb re-derived calls from the multiplex PCR reads in MiXCR, one entry per CDR3 protein. The table includes around 56,000 distinct CDR3 sequences, approximately 70% detected once. Source material: liver tumor tissue from sampling region 2. Sample subset: tumor region T2, inferior pole. The source of these receptors is a man aged 40-49 years with primary liver carcinoma and hepatitis B virus infection.

In this sample, this clonotype turned up a few times. This may be a read error: a much more frequent sequence differs by one nucleotide. The V and J genes are TRBV5-5 and TRBJ2-2, with D maybe TRBD1 (5 bases). The CDR3 contains 13 residues. From germline, CDR1 is SGHKS and CDR2 YYEKEE (reference sequence). The CDR3 region is CTSSLTVTGELFF. CDR3 in DNA: TGTACCAGCAGCTTGACAGTCACCGGGGAGCTGTTTTTT.

With regard to this clonotype: A junction end diverges from the germline sequence, so it may reflect a read error. The rearrangement uses TRBV29-1 and TRBJ2-7; TRBD2 aligns across 7 bases. The CDR3 extends over 13 amino acids. CDR1 is SQVTM and CDR2 is ANQGSEA in the germline V gene. This CDR3 is CSVSAGSSYEKYF. DNA for the CDR3: TGCAGCGTCTCAGCGGGGAGCTCCTACGAGAAGTACTTC.

CDR3 sequence (DNA): TGTGCCAGCAGTGAAGAAGAGGGAGGATACGATGAGCAGTTCTTC. This gives the protein CASSEEEGGYDEQFF. V usage is TRBV6-1 and J usage is TRBJ2-1; a possible D gene is TRBD2 (6 bases). V was cut by 1 base and J by 8 bases, with 15 bases left in between. The CDR3 contains 15 residues. Germline CDR1 is MNHNS and CDR2 is SASEGT.

The chain employs TRBV11-2 and TRBJ2-5; 7 bases agree with TRBD2. The CDR3 runs to 15 residues. The germline V gene encodes CDR1 SGHAT and CDR2 FQNNGV. V was clipped by 6 bases and J by 11 bases; unmatched bases: 18. CDR3 in amino acids: CASSQTPGGGKRQYF. The CDR3 DNA reads as TGTGCCAGCAGTCAAACTCCTGGCGGGGGAAAGAGACAGTACTTC.

This clonotype was seen only a few times. The chain uses TRBV5-6 and TRBJ2-7; maybe TRBD2 (5 bases). CDR3 length equals 13 residues. Germline V CDR1 and CDR2: SGHDT, YYEEEE. The V and J ends lost 2 bases and 7 bases respectively, with 13 bases between them. This chain's CDR3 is CASSFGKRKEQYF. The CDR3, as DNA: TGTGCCAGCAGCTTCGGGAAGCGGAAAGAGCAGTACTTC.

Only one count was recorded for this clonotype. A read error may account for a junction end that differs from germline. CDR3 sequence (DNA): TGTGTCAGCTCTGGATCCCTCAACTACAATGAGCAGTTCTTC. Residues: CVSSGSLNYNEQFF. The chain couples TRBV6-1 to TRBJ2-1; the D is unclear. The CDR3 extends over 14 amino acids. In germline, CDR1 is MNHNS, CDR2 SASEGT.

Concerning this clonotype itself: The conserved phenylalanine or tryptophan is not found at the CDR3 terminus, so this likely reflects a read error. The chain carries TRBV6-1 and TRBJ2-7; D ambiguous. Germline assignment: CDR1 MNHNS and CDR2 SASEGT. This CDR3 comprises 13 residues. V lost 7 bases and J lost 3, with 13 bases in between. The DNA for the CDR3 is TGTGCCAGCACCGTCGAGGCAGACTACGAGCAGTACTTA. Its protein is CASTVEADYEQYL.

As regards this clonotype: As the CDR3 is not closed by the conserved phenylalanine or tryptophan, this likely results from a read error. The J gene is TRBJ1-1, the V gene TRBV11-2; TRBD1 matches at 7 bases. CDR3 length: 16 residues. Per germline, CDR1 SGHAT and CDR2 FQNNGV. The CDR3: CASSPPRGLVNTEAFI. The CDR3 coding sequence is TGTGCGAGCAGCCCACCCAGGGGGTTGGTGAACACTGAAGCTTTCATT.

This clonotype showed up just a few times. As DNA, the CDR3 is TGTGCCAGTCGACTAGCGGGAATCTATGAGCAGTTCTTC. Translation gives CASRLAGIYEQFF. The genes are TRBV6-1 and TRBJ2-1; 11 bases are a match to TRBD2. CDR1 MNHNS and CDR2 SASEGT come from the germline V gene. V trimming: 9 bases; J trimming: 8 bases; junction bases outside the gene matches: 6. This CDR3 has 13 amino acids.

The count of this clonotype is one. The chain couples TRBV4-2 to TRBJ2-7; possible D gene TRBD2, 6 bases. Trimming left V 9 bases short and J 0 bases short, with 36 bases between. Per germline, CDR1 LGHNA and CDR2 YNFKEQ. CDR3 size: 21 residues. CDR3 in amino acids: CASRQVSLAGGPLRSSYEQYF. CDR3 sequence (DNA): TGTGCCAGTCGCCAAGTCTCCCTAGCAGGAGGGCCATTACGAAGCTCCTACGAGCAGTACTTC.

With respect to this clonotype: This could be a read error, since a much larger clone is one nucleotide away. The V call is TRBV28, the J call TRBJ1-6; a weak D match, TRBD1 (6 bases). The CDR3 runs 14 residues. V lost 6 bases and J lost 5, with 11 bases in between. Germline CDR1 MDHEN, CDR2 SYDVKM. CDR3 bases: TGTGCCAGCAGCCCAACAGGGCATAATTCACCCCTCCACTTT. It codes for CASSPTGHNSPLHF.

Points on this clonotype: A read error may be the cause here, since a much bigger clone is one base away. This chain uses TRBV29-1 with TRBJ2-5; D gene ambiguous. CDR3 size: 12 residues. CDR1 is SQVTM, CDR2 ANQGSEA, per germline. The CDR3 here is CGAATLQETQYF. For the CDR3, the DNA is TGCGGCGCCGCGACTTTGCAAGAGACCCAGTACTTC.

With regard to this clonotype: A much larger clone sits a single nucleotide away, making a read error possible. This rearrangement joins TRBV28 to TRBJ2-7; TRBD2 matches 11 bases. Trimming cost V 6 bases and J 2 bases; bases outside gene matches: 6. This CDR3 comprises 15 residues. CDR1 is MDHEN, CDR2 SYDVKM, per germline. CDR3 residues: CASSTLAGGAYEQYF. CDR3 bases: TGTGCCAGCAGCACTCTAGCGGGAGGCGCCTACGAGCAGTACTTC.

The sample holds a few counts of this clonotype. The junction does not match germline at one end; this may be a read error. The chain carries TRBV11-3 and TRBJ2-1, with D possibly being TRBD1 (5 bases). Germline lookup yields CDR1 SGHNT and CDR2 YENEEA. The CDR3 contains 12 residues. DNA for the CDR3: TGTGTCAGCAGCAGCAGGGTTGGCAAGCAGTTCTTC. Amino acid sequence: CVSSSRVGKQFF.

Points on this clonotype: At one of its ends the junction is not consistent with the germline gene, which may arise from a read error. This rearrangement joins TRBV5-1 to TRBJ2-5; D uncertain. Germline V gives CDR1 SGHRS, CDR2 YFSETQ. The CDR3 covers 15 residues. In DNA form, the CDR3 reads TGCCCCAGCAGCCTACAGCGCCTTGGCCAAGAGACCCAGTACTTC. It codes for CPSSLQRLGQETQYF.

A word on this clonotype: Germline and junction disagree at one end, which may indicate a read error. This chain connects TRBV4-2 to TRBJ1-1, with 8 positions matching TRBD1. The CDR3 spans 17 residues. Per germline, CDR1 LGHNA and CDR2 YNFKEQ. Here the CDR3 reads CASNQEYGQGFWTEVFF. The DNA for the CDR3 is TGTGCCAGCAACCAAGAGTACGGACAGGGTTTTTGGACTGAAGTCTTCTTT.

On this clonotype: A read error may explain this, as a much larger clone is one base away. This chain joins TRBV14 and TRBJ2-7, with unresolved D. The CDR3 runs to 16 residues. From germline, CDR1 is SGHDN and CDR2 FVKESK. The V gene lost 0 bases and the J gene lost 0 bases, with 12 bases spanning the gap. DNA of the CDR3: TGTGCCAGCAGCCAAGATTCGCAGTCATCCTCCTACGAGCAGTACTTC. Amino acids: CASSQDSQSSSYEQYF. The variable domain in full, with the rest retrieved from reference TRBV14 and TRBJ2-7, is EAGVTQFPSHSVIEKGQTVTLRCDPISGHDNLYWYRRVMGKEIKFLLHFVKESKQDESGMPNNRFLAERTGGTYSTLKVQPAELEDSGVYFCASSQDSQSSSYEQYFGPGTRLTVT.